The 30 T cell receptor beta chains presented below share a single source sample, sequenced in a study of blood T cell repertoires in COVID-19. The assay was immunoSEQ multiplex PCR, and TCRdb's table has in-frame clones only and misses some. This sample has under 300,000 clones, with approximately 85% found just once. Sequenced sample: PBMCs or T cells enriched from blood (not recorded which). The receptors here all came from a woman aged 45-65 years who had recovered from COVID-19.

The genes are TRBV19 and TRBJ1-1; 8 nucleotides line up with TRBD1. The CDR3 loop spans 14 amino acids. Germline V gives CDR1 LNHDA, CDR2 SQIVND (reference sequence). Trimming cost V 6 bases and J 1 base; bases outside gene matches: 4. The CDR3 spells CASRFGTGNTEAFF. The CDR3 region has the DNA TGTGCCAGTAGATTTGGGACAGGGAACACTGAAGCTTTCTTT.

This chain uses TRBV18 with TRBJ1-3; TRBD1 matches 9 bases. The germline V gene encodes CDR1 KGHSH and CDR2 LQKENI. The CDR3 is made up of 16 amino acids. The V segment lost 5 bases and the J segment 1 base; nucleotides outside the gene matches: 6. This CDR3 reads CASSAAGTGSGNTIYF. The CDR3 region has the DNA TGTGCCAGCTCAGCCGCCGGGACAGGGTCTGGAAACACCATATATTTT. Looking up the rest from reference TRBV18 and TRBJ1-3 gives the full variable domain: NAGVMQNPRHLVRRRGQEARLRCSPMKGHSHVYWYRQLPEEGLKFMVYLQKENIIDESGMPKERFSAEFPKEGPSILRIQQVVRGDSAAYFCASSAAGTGSGNTIYFGEGSWLTVV.

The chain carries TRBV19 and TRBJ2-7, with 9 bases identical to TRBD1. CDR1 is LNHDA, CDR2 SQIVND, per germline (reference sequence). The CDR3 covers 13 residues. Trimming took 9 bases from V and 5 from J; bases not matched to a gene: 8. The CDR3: CASKGTGTHEQYF. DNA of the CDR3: TGTGCCAGCAAGGGGACAGGGACCCACGAGCAGTACTTC. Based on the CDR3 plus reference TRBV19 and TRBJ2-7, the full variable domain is DGGITQSPKYLFRKEGQNVTLSCEQNLNHDAMYWYRQDPGQGLRLIYYSQIVNDFQKGDIAEGYSVSREKKESFPLTVTSAQKNPTAFYLCASKGTGTHEQYFGPGTRLTVT.

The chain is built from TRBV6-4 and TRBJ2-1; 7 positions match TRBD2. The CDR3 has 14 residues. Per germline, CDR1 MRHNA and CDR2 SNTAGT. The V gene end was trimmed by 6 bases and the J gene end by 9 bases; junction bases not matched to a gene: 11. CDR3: CASRRLAGTGEQFF. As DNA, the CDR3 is TGTGCCAGCAGACGACTAGCCGGGACGGGTGAGCAGTTCTTC.

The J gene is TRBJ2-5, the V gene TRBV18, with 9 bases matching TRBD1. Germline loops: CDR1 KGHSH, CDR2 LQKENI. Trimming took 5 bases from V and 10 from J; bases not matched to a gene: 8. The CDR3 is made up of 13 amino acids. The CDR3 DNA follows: TGTGCCAGCTCAAACACGGGACAGGGATACCAGTACTTC. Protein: CASSNTGQGYQYF. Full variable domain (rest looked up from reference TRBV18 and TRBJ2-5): NAGVMQNPRHLVRRRGQEARLRCSPMKGHSHVYWYRQLPEEGLKFMVYLQKENIIDESGMPKERFSAEFPKEGPSILRIQQVVRGDSAAYFCASSNTGQGYQYFGPGTRLLVL.

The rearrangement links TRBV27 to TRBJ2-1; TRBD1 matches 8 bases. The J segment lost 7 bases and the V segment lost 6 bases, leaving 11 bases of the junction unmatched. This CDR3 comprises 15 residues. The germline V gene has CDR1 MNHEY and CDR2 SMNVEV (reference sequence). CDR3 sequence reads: CASSRRLDRANEQFF. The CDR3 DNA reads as TGTGCCAGCAGCCGCCGACTGGACAGGGCGAATGAGCAGTTCTTC.

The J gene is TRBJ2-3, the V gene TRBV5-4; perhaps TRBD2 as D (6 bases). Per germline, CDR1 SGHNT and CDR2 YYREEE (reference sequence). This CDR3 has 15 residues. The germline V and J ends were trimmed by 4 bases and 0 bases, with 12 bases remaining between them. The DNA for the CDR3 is TGTGCCAGCAGCCCGCGGAGCGGGAGCACAGATACGCAGTATTTT. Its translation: CASSPRSGSTDTQYF.

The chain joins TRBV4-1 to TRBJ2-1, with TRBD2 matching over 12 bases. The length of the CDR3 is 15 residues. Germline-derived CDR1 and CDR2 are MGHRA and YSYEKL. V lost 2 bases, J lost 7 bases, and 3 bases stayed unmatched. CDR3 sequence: CASSQQTSGRNEQFF. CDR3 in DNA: TGCGCCAGCAGCCAACAGACTAGCGGGAGAAATGAGCAGTTCTTC.

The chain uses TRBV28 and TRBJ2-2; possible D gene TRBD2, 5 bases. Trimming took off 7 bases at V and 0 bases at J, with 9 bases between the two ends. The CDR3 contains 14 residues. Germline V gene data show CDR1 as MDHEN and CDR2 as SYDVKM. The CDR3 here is CASTGGPNTGELFF. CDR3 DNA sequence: TGTGCCAGCACAGGAGGTCCGAACACCGGGGAGCTGTTTTTT.

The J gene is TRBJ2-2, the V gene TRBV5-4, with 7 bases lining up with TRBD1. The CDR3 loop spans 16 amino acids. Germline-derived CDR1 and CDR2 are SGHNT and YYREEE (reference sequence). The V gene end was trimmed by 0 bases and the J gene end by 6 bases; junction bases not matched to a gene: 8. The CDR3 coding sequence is TGTGCCAGCAGCTTGGCGGGGACAGACTTCGCCGGGGAGCTGTTTTTT. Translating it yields CASSLAGTDFAGELFF.

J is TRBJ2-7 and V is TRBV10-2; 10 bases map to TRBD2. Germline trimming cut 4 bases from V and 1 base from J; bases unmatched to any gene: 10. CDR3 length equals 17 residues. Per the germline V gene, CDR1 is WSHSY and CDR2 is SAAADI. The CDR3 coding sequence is TGCGCCAGCAGTGGGGCTAGCGGGAGCGGACCTTCCTACGAGCAGTACTTC. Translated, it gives CASSGASGSGPSYEQYF.

The CDR3 region is CASSLAQGAAYEQYF. As DNA, the CDR3 is TGTGCCAGCAGCTTAGCGCAGGGGGCGGCCTACGAGCAGTACTTC. The rearrangement joins TRBV7-8 to TRBJ2-7; TRBD1 agrees at 8 bases. Germline CDR1 SGHVS, CDR2 FQNEAQ. The V segment lost 0 bases and the J segment 2 bases; nucleotides outside the gene matches: 3. This CDR3 region has 15 residues.

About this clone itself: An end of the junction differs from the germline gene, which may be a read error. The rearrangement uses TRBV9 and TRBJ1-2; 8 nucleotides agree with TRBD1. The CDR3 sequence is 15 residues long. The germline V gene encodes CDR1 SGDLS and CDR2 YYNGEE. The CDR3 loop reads CASSEMGTGLDGYTF. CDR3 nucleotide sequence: TGTGCCAGCAGCGAGATGGGGACAGGCCTTGATGGCTATACCTTC.

The CDR3 nucleotides read TGCAGTGCTCACTTGTGGGATACGCAGTATTTT. Its translation: CSAHLWDTQYF. The rearrangement links TRBV20-1 to TRBJ2-3; D gene uncertain. The length of the CDR3 is 11 residues. V lost 5 bases and J 6 bases, leaving 9 bases between the germline ends. CDR1 and CDR2 from the germline V gene are DFQATT and SNEGSKA (reference sequence).

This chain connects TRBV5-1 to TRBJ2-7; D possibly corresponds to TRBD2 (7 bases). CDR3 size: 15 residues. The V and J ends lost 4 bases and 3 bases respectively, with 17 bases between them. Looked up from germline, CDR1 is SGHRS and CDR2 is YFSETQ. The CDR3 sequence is CASSGTGGPDYEQYF. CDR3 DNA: TGCGCCAGCAGCGGTACCGGGGGGCCGGACTACGAGCAGTACTTC.

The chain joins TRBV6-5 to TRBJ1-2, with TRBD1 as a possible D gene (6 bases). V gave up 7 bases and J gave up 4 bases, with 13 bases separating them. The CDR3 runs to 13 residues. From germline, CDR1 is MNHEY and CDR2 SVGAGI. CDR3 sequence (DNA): TGTGCCAGCACCAGGGGCCCCATCTATGGCTACACCTTC. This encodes CASTRGPIYGYTF.

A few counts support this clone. The chain's CDR3 is CASSLARTDEKLFF. CDR3 nucleotide sequence: TGTGCCAGCAGCTTAGCGCGAACGGATGAAAAACTGTTTTTT. V usage is TRBV7-9 and J usage is TRBJ1-4; no reliable D call. CDR1 and CDR2 from the germline V gene are SEHNR and FQNEAQ (reference sequence). Trimming removed 0 bases at V and 6 bases at J, with 8 bases between. CDR3 length equals 14 residues.

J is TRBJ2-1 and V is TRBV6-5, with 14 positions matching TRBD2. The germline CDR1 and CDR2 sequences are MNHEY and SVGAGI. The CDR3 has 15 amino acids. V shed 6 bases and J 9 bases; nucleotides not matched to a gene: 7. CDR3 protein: CASRWGTSGRTEQFF. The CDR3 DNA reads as TGTGCCAGCAGGTGGGGGACTAGCGGGAGAACTGAGCAGTTCTTC.

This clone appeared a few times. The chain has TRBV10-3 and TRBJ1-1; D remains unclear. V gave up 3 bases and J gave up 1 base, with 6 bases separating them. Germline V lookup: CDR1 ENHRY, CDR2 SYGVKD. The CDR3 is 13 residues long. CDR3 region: CAISESGNTEAFF. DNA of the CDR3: TGTGCCATCAGTGAATCGGGGAACACTGAAGCTTTCTTT.

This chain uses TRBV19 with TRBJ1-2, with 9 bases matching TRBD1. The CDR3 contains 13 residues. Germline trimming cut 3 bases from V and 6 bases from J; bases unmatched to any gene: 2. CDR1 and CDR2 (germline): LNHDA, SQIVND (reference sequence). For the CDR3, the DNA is TGTGCCAGTAGTATCGGGACAGGGCATGGCTACACCTTC. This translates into CASSIGTGHGYTF.

The DNA for the CDR3 is TGTGCCAGCAGCTACCTTACGGGGGAGACCCAGTACTTC. This encodes CASSYLTGETQYF. The chain is built from TRBV5-6 and TRBJ2-5, with D possibly matching TRBD2 (5 bases). The V and J ends lost 3 bases and 5 bases respectively, with 11 bases between them. The CDR3 runs 13 residues. Per the germline V gene, CDR1 is SGHDT and CDR2 is YYEEEE.

The CDR3 DNA sequence: TGCGCCAGCGACACGGGACAGGGGAAGGATGAGCAGTTCTTC. Its translation is CASDTGQGKDEQFF. V usage is TRBV5-1 and J usage is TRBJ2-1; 10 bases match TRBD1. Looked up from germline, CDR1 is SGHRS and CDR2 is YFSETQ. V trimming: 7 bases; J trimming: 8 bases; junction bases outside the gene matches: 9. This CDR3 region has 14 residues.

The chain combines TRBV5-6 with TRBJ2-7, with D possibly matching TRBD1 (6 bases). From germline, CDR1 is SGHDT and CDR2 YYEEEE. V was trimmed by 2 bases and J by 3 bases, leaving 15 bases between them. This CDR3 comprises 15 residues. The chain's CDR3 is CASSFRGLVSYEQYF. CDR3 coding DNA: TGTGCCAGCAGCTTTAGGGGGTTAGTAAGCTACGAGCAGTACTTC.

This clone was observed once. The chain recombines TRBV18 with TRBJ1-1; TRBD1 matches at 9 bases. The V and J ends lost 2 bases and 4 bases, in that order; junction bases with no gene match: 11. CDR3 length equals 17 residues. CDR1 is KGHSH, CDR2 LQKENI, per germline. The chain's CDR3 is CASSPAIYRGRATEAFF. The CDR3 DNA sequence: TGTGCCAGCTCACCAGCAATATACAGGGGGCGCGCCACTGAAGCTTTCTTT.

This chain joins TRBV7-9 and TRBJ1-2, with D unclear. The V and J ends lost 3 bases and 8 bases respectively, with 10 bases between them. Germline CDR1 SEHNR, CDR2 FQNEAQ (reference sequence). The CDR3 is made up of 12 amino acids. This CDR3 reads CASSFEGGGYTF. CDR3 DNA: TGTGCCAGCAGCTTTGAGGGAGGCGGCTACACCTTC.

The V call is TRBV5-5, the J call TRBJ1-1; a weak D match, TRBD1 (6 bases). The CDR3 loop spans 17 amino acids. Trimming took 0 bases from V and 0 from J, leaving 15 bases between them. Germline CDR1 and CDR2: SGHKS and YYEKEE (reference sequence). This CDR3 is CASSLAGASTLNTEAFF. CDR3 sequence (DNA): TGTGCCAGCAGCTTGGCAGGGGCTTCGACCTTGAACACTGAAGCTTTCTTT.

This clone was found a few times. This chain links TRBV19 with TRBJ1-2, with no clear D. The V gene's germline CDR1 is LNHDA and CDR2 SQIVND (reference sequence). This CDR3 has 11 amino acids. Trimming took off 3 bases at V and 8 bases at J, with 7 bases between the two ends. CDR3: CASSIGIGYTF. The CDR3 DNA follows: TGTGCCAGTAGTATCGGTATCGGCTACACCTTC.

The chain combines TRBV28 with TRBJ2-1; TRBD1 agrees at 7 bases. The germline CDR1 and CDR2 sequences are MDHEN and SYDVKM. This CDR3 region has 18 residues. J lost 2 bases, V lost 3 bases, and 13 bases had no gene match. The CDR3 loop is CASSFPVIQGKAYNEQFF. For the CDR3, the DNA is TGTGCCAGCAGTTTCCCGGTCATACAGGGGAAGGCCTACAATGAGCAGTTCTTC.

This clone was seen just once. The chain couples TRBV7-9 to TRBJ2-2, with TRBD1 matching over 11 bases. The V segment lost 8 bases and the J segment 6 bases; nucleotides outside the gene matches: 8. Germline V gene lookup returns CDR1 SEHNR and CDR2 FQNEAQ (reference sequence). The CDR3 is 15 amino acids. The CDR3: CASGPGQGGAGELFF. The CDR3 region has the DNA TGTGCCAGCGGACCGGGACAGGGGGGGGCCGGGGAGCTGTTTTTT.

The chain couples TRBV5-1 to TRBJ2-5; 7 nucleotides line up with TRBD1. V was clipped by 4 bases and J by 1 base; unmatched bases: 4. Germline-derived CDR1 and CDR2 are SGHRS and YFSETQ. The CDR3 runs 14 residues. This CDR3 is CASSHRGVQETQYF. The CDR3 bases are TGCGCCAGCAGCCACAGGGGAGTCCAAGAGACCCAGTACTTC.